These 18 T cell receptor beta chains originate from one sample sequenced in a study of T cell responses to AZD1222 COVID-19 vaccine. TCRdb keeps only in-frame clones here, not all; method: immunoSEQ multiplex PCR. Of about 150,000 clones detected, approximately 90% appear once; the ten largest clones hold 1.9%. Sequenced material: peripheral blood, taken on day 0 of AZD1222 vaccination. The receptor source for this set is an adult in good health.

V gene TRBV7-9 combines with J gene TRBJ2-5; D could derive from TRBD1 or TRBD2 (5 bases each). V lost 1 base to trimming and J lost 1 base, with 10 bases between them. Germline CDR1 reads SEHNR; CDR2 reads FQNEAQ (reference sequence). This CDR3 spans 15 amino acids. CDR3 region: CASSLGRDGQETQYF. CDR3 DNA: TGTGCCAGCAGCTTAGGACGGGACGGCCAAGAGACCCAGTACTTC. Full variable domain (remainder filled in from reference TRBV7-9 and TRBJ2-5): DTGVSQNPRHKITKRGQNVTFRCDPISEHNRLYWYRQTLGQGPEFLTYFQNEAQLEKSRLLSDRFSAERPKGSFSTLEIQRTEQGDSAMYLCASSLGRDGQETQYFGPGTRLLVL.

The V and J genes are TRBV28 and TRBJ1-5; D not certain. The CDR3 has 13 residues. Germline assignment: CDR1 MDHEN and CDR2 SYDVKM. Trimming removed 4 bases from V and 0 bases from J, with 4 bases in between. The CDR3 region is CASSYSSNQPQHF. CDR3 coding DNA: TGTGCCAGCAGTTACAGTAGCAATCAGCCCCAGCATTTT.

This chain uses TRBV11-3 with TRBJ2-3; TRBD2 agrees at 13 bases. There are 16 residues in the CDR3. CDR1 and CDR2 from the germline V gene are SGHNT and YENEEA. V lost 5 bases to trimming and J lost 5 bases; unmatched junction nucleotides: 7. CDR3 loop: CASSHGLAGAKDTQYF. The CDR3 DNA follows: TGTGCCAGCAGCCACGGACTAGCGGGAGCCAAAGATACGCAGTATTTT.

This chain joins TRBV5-4 and TRBJ1-6; 7 bases map to TRBD1. V gave up 1 base and J gave up 6 bases; unmatched junction bases: 7. CDR1 is SGHNT and CDR2 is YYREEE in the germline V gene (reference sequence). The CDR3 sequence is 16 residues long. The CDR3 spells CASSLKQGIRNSPLHF. CDR3 DNA: TGTGCCAGCAGCTTGAAACAGGGGATTCGTAATTCACCCCTCCACTTT.

The chain carries TRBV28 and TRBJ1-5, with TRBD1 identical over 9 bases. J was trimmed by 5 bases and V by 7 bases; bases with no gene match: 9. This CDR3 is built from 15 residues. Germline CDR1 and CDR2: MDHEN and SYDVKM. This CDR3 reads CASTRTGEFYQPQHF. The CDR3 nucleotides read TGTGCCAGCACCAGGACAGGGGAGTTTTATCAGCCCCAGCATTTT. The full variable domain, its missing parts supplied by reference TRBV28 and TRBJ1-5, is DVKVTQSSRYLVKRTGEKVFLECVQDMDHENMFWYRQDPGLGLRLIYFSYDVKMKEKGDIPEGYSVSREKKERFSLILESASTNQTSMYLCASTRTGEFYQPQHFGDGTRLSIL.

This chain links TRBV5-1 with TRBJ1-1, with 7 bases identical to TRBD1. The germline V gene has CDR1 SGHRS and CDR2 YFSETQ. The CDR3 is 16 amino acids. J was trimmed by 1 base and V by 4 bases; bases with no gene match: 10. CDR3 in amino acids: CASSPGQPRQNTEAFF. CDR3 coding DNA: TGCGCCAGCAGCCCGGGACAGCCTCGACAGAACACTGAAGCTTTCTTT.

This clone was detected only once. This chain joins TRBV7-9 and TRBJ1-2; no clear D gene. The CDR3 runs 12 residues. Looked up from germline, CDR1 is SEHNR and CDR2 is FQNEAQ (reference sequence). Trimming left V 5 bases short and J 6 bases short, with 10 bases between. The CDR3 spells CASSERRDGYTF. Here the CDR3 DNA reads TGTGCCAGCAGCGAGCGAAGGGATGGCTACACCTTC.

V is TRBV5-4 and J is TRBJ2-3, with 8 nucleotides matching TRBD2. The V segment lost 4 bases and the J segment 1 base; nucleotides outside the gene matches: 8. The CDR3 covers 16 residues. Germline-derived CDR1 and CDR2 are SGHNT and YYREEE (reference sequence). The chain's CDR3 is CASSQKSGGGTDTQYF. The CDR3 DNA reads as TGTGCCAGCAGCCAAAAGAGCGGGGGTGGCACAGATACGCAGTATTTT.

This chain uses TRBV2 with TRBJ1-2, with TRBD1 matching over 10 bases. Trimming removed 3 bases from V and 4 bases from J; junction bases left unmatched: 5. The CDR3 runs to 15 residues. Germline V CDR1 and CDR2: SNHLY, FYNNEI. CDR3 DNA sequence: TGTGCCAGCAGTGAGAGGGACAGGGGTGGCTATGGCTACACCTTC. Its protein product is CASSERDRGGYGYTF. Looking up the rest from reference TRBV2 and TRBJ1-2 gives the full variable domain: EPEVTQTPSHQVTQMGQEVILRCVPISNHLYFYWYRQILGQKVEFLVSFYNNEISEKSEIFDDQFSVERPDGSNFTLKIRSTKLEDSAMYFCASSERDRGGYGYTFGSGTRLTVV.

This clone turned up a few times. V and J are TRBV24-1 and TRBJ2-3; D is ambiguous. Per the germline V gene, CDR1 is KGHDR and CDR2 is SFDVKD. V lost 1 base and J 4 bases, leaving 8 bases between the germline ends. The CDR3 is 14 residues long. As DNA, the CDR3 is TGTGCCACCAGTGATTTTACATTGGCAGATACGCAGTATTTT. Protein sequence: CATSDFTLADTQYF.

The chain combines TRBV7-9 with TRBJ1-2; possible D gene TRBD1, 6 bases. Per the germline V gene, CDR1 is SEHNR and CDR2 is FQNEAQ (reference sequence). The ends were cut back, 3 bases at V and 3 bases at J, with 11 bases in the middle. The CDR3 totals 14 residues. In DNA, the CDR3 is TGTGCCAGCAGCTTGACAGGAATGGACTATGGCTACACCTTC. Its translation: CASSLTGMDYGYTF.

The chain couples TRBV7-9 to TRBJ2-7, with D possibly called TRBD1 or TRBD2 (5 bases each). Germline loops: CDR1 SEHNR, CDR2 FQNEAQ (reference sequence). V lost 4 bases, J lost 0 bases, and 13 bases lay in between. CDR3 length: 15 residues. CDR3 DNA: TGTGCCAGCAGCTCCCGTCGAGGGGTCTCCTACGAGCAGTACTTC. Its protein is CASSSRRGVSYEQYF. The complete variable domain, with remaining parts taken from reference TRBV7-9 and TRBJ2-7, reads DTGVSQNPRHKITKRGQNVTFRCDPISEHNRLYWYRQTLGQGPEFLTYFQNEAQLEKSRLLSDRFSAERPKGSFSTLEIQRTEQGDSAMYLCASSSRRGVSYEQYFGPGTRLTVT.

The rearrangement uses TRBV6-6 and TRBJ1-3; D is perhaps TRBD1 (5 bases). Germline V lookup: CDR1 MNHNY, CDR2 SVGAGI (reference sequence). Trimming pared 5 bases from V and 0 bases from J, leaving 20 bases between. The length of the CDR3 is 18 residues. The CDR3 loop reads CASSRLGSGPSSGNTIYF. The DNA for the CDR3 is TGTGCCAGCAGTCGATTGGGGTCGGGACCGAGCTCTGGAAACACCATATATTTT.

This chain uses TRBV27 with TRBJ2-1; D remains ambiguous. Germline CDR1 reads MNHEY; CDR2 reads SMNVEV (reference sequence). The V and J ends lost 2 bases and 5 bases respectively, with 1 base between them. This CDR3 is 11 amino acids long. The CDR3 region has the DNA TGTGCCAGCAGTTTAAACAATGAGCAGTTCTTC. This codes for CASSLNNEQFF.

The V call is TRBV28, the J call TRBJ1-1; D is unresolved. Germline V lookup: CDR1 MDHEN, CDR2 SYDVKM. The V end lost 7 bases, the J end lost 4 bases, and 10 bases lay between the germline ends. There are 12 residues in the CDR3. CDR3 amino acids: CASKAASTEAFF. Here the CDR3 DNA reads TGTGCCAGCAAGGCAGCGAGCACTGAAGCTTTCTTT.

In nucleotides, the CDR3 is TGTGCCAGCAGCCAAGATCAACTAGCGGGGGACACCGGGGAGCTGTTTTTT. This sequence encodes CASSQDQLAGDTGELFF. The V gene is TRBV3-1 (or the pseudogene TRBV3-2), the J gene TRBJ2-2, with 11 bases aligning to TRBD2. This CDR3 has 17 residues. The trim removed 0 bases at V and 3 bases at J, leaving 3 bases unmatched. Germline assignment: CDR1 LGHDT and CDR2 YNNKEL (reference sequence).

The rearrangement joins TRBV9 to TRBJ1-2, with a weak D call TRBD1 (5 bases). Germline CDR1 is SGDLS and CDR2 is YYNGEE. V was shortened by 0 bases and J by 1 base, with 7 bases between the two germline ends. This CDR3 has 14 amino acids. CDR3 region: CASSVDGGNYGYTF. CDR3 coding DNA: TGTGCCAGCAGCGTAGATGGGGGTAACTATGGCTACACCTTC.

The V gene is TRBV10-3, the J gene TRBJ2-5; D ambiguous. The CDR3 has 13 amino acids. Trimming left V 2 bases short and J 6 bases short, with 10 bases between. Germline assignment: CDR1 ENHRY and CDR2 SYGVKD. In DNA, the CDR3 is TGTGCCATCAGTGAGCCGGGTTGGCAGACCCAGTACTTC. Protein sequence: CAISEPGWQTQYF.